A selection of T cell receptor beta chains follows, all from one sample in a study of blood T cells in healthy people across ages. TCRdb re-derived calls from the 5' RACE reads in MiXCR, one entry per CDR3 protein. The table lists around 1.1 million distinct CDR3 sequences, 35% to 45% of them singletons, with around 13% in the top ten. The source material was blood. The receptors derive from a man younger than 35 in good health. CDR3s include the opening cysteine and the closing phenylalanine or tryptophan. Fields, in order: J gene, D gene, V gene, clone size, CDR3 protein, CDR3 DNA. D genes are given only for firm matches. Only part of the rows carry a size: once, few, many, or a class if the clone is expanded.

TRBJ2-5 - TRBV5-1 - CASSFHRRQETQYF TGCGCCAGCAGCTTCCACAGGAGGCAAGAGACCCAGTACTTC
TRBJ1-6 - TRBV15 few CATSRDGRDSPLHF TGTGCCACCAGCAGAGACGGTAGAGATTCACCCCTCCACTTT
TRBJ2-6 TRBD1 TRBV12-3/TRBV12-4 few CASRRGRGLDGANVLTF TGTGCCAGCAGGCGTGGCAGGGGGCTGGATGGGGCCAACGTCCTGACTTTC
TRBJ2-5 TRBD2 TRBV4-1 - CASSQSGGFETQYF TGCGCCAGCAGCCAGAGCGGGGGTTTTGAGACCCAGTACTTC
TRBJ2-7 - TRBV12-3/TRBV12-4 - CASSFSRGGANEQYF TGTGCCAGCAGTTTTTCGCGGGGTGGTGCAAATGAGCAGTACTTC
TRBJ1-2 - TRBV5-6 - CASSLETAGPYGYTF TGTGCCAGCAGCTTGGAGACAGCCGGACCCTATGGCTACACCTTC
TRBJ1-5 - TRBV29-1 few CSVVETGHVSNQPQHF TGCAGCGTTGTAGAAACAGGGCATGTCAGCAATCAGCCCCAGCATTTT
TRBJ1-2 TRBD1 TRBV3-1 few CASSQIVLPPGQQTAGYTF TGTGCCAGCAGCCAAATCGTACTCCCTCCGGGACAGCAAACTGCAGGCTACACCTTC
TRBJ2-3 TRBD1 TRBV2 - CASGRGPSVTQYF TGTGCCAGCGGTAGGGGGCCTTCCGTTACGCAGTATTTT
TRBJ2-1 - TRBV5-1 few CASSHQGGAGESYNEQFF TGCGCCAGCAGCCACCAGGGGGGAGCGGGGGAGAGCTACAATGAGCAGTTCTTC
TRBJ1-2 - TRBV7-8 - CASSLTTSWGYTF TGTGCCAGCAGCTTAACCACATCTTGGGGCTACACCTTC
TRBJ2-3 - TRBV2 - CASLRDGGASTDTQYF TGTGCCAGCCTACGGGACGGAGGAGCTAGCACAGATACGCAGTATTTT
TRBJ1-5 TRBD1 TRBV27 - CASSLDRGRQPQHF TGTGCCAGCAGTCTAGACAGGGGCCGACAGCCCCAGCATTTT
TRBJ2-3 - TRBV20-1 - CSASGGPGTDTQYF TGCAGTGCTAGCGGGGGCCCGGGCACAGATACGCAGTATTTT
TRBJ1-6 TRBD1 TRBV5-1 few CASSLSGQGVNSPLHF TGCGCCAGCAGCTTGTCTGGACAGGGGGTAAATTCACCCCTCCACTTT
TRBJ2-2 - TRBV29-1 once CSAKGVRNTGELFF TGCAGCGCTAAGGGAGTGCGCAACACCGGGGAGCTGTTTTTT
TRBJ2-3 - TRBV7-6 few CASSPTVAETDTQYF TGTGCCAGCAGCCCAACGGTGGCAGAGACAGATACGCAGTATTTT
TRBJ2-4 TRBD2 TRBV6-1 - CASSDGGGASDIQYF TGTGCCAGCAGTGACGGCGGGGGGGCTTCGGACATTCAGTACTTC
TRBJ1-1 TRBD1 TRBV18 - CASSEGEGAKHTEAFF TGTGCCAGCTCAGAAGGAGAGGGGGCGAAGCACACTGAAGCTTTCTTT
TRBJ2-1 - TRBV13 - CASSPPRGGEQFF TGTGCCAGCAGCCCGCCTCGCGGTGGTGAGCAGTTCTTC
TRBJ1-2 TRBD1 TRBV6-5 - CASSKRDRANYGYTF TGTGCCAGCAGTAAAAGGGACAGGGCAAACTATGGCTACACCTTC
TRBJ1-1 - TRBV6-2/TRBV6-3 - CASSIGNTAFF TGTGCCAGCAGTATCGGGAACACGGCTTTCTTT
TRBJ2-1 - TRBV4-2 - CASSQGPNSYNEQFF TGTGCCAGCAGCCAAGGGCCCAACTCCTACAATGAGCAGTTCTTC
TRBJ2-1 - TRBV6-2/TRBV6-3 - CASTISQAYNEQFF TGTGCCAGCACTATCTCGCAGGCCTACAATGAGCAGTTCTTC
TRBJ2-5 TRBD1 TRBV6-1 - CASSEWGQGSNEQYF TGTGCCAGCAGTGAGTGGGGACAGGGTAGTAATGAGCAGTACTTC
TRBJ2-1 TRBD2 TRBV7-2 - CASSLSGGHYNEQFF TGTGCCAGCAGCTTAAGCGGGGGACACTACAATGAGCAGTTCTTC
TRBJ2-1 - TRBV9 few CASSTGLCGPFF TGTGCCAGCAGCACAGGACTTTGCGGTCCGTTCTTC
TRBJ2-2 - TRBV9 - CASSVERGTNTGELFF TGTGCCAGCAGCGTAGAACGGGGCACGAACACCGGGGAGCTGTTTTTT
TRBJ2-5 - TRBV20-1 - CSARFPNEQYF TGCAGTGCTAGATTTCCTAATGAGCAGTACTTC
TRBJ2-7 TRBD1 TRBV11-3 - CASSLGQIGEQYF TGTGCCAGCAGCTTGGGACAGATCGGCGAGCAGTACTTC
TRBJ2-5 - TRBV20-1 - CSARPGPEQYF TGCAGTGCTAGACCGGGACCGGAGCAGTACTTC
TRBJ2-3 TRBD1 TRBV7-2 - CVSTKDRSTDTQYF TGTGTCAGCACCAAGGACAGGAGCACAGATACGCAGTATTTT
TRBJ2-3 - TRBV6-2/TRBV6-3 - CASQDGQYTDTQYF TGTGCCAGCCAAGACGGACAGTACACAGATACGCAGTATTTT
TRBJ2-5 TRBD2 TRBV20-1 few CSARSGVAGLETQYF TGCAGTGCTAGAAGTGGGGTAGCGGGGTTAGAGACCCAGTACTTC
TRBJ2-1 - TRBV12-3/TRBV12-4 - CASSRNRESYNEQFF TGTGCCAGCAGTCGCAACCGGGAGTCCTACAATGAGCAGTTCTTC
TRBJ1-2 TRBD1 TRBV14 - CASSQGWGTAYGYTF TGTGCCAGCAGCCAAGGGTGGGGGACAGCCTATGGCTACACCTTC
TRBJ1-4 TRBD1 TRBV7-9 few CASSHTGGNEKLFF TGTGCCAGCAGCCACACAGGGGGTAATGAAAAACTGTTTTTT